A single sample gave rise to the 21 T cell receptor beta chains below, sequenced in a study of cytomegalovirus exposure and HLA in healthy donors. PCR used 60 Vbeta primers and 13 Jbeta primers. Assay: immunoSEQ multiplex PCR; the TCRdb copy retains only in-frame clones and omits some. The sample lists 160,000 or so clones, around 85% occurring once. Sequencing was performed on PBMCs. The receptors originated from a woman between 25 and 40 years old in good health and CMV-seronegative.

The rearrangement uses TRBV5-1 and TRBJ2-1; 7 bases line up with TRBD1. V trimming: 3 bases; J trimming: 9 bases; junction bases outside the gene matches: 9. This CDR3 is built from 14 residues. Germline CDR1 and CDR2: SGHRS and YFSETQ. In DNA, the CDR3 is TGCGCCAGCAGCTATCCCACAGGGGCCGGTGAGCAGTTCTTC. This gives the protein CASSYPTGAGEQFF. Full variable domain (rest looked up from reference TRBV5-1 and TRBJ2-1): KAGVTQTPRYLIKTRGQQVTLSCSPISGHRSVSWYQQTPGQGLQFLFEYFSETQRNKGNFPGRFSGRQFSNSRSEMNVSTLELGDSALYLCASSYPTGAGEQFFGPGTRLTVL.

The chain joins TRBV14 to TRBJ2-7, with a possible D match to TRBD1 (5 bases). The V gene lost 4 bases and the J gene lost 3 bases, with 16 bases spanning the gap. The germline V gene encodes CDR1 SGHDN and CDR2 FVKESK. The CDR3 consists of 15 residues. CDR3 protein: CASSPLGQGNYEQYF. For the CDR3, the DNA is TGTGCCAGCAGCCCGCTGGGGCAGGGTAACTACGAGCAGTACTTC.

V is TRBV11-2 and J is TRBJ2-2; 12 bases are shared with TRBD2. V lost 4 bases to trimming and J lost 7 bases; unmatched junction nucleotides: 4. CDR3 size: 15 residues. CDR1 and CDR2 from the germline V gene are SGHAT and FQNNGV. In DNA, the CDR3 is TGTGCCAGCAGCTCTAGACTAGCGGGAGACGGGGAGCTGTTTTTT. Translating gives CASSSRLAGDGELFF.

This chain uses TRBV5-1 with TRBJ2-1, with 12 bases matching TRBD2. After removal of 3 bases from V and 5 bases from J, the junction contained 3 bases not matched to a gene. The CDR3 length is 15 residues. Per germline, CDR1 SGHRS and CDR2 YFSETQ. CDR3 in amino acids: CASSWTSGNNNEQFF. The CDR3, as DNA: TGCGCCAGCAGCTGGACTAGCGGGAATAACAATGAGCAGTTCTTC. The entire variable domain, with the rest obtained from reference TRBV5-1 and TRBJ2-1, is as follows: KAGVTQTPRYLIKTRGQQVTLSCSPISGHRSVSWYQQTPGQGLQFLFEYFSETQRNKGNFPGRFSGRQFSNSRSEMNVSTLELGDSALYLCASSWTSGNNNEQFFGPGTRLTVL.

This rearrangement joins TRBV5-4 to TRBJ2-3, with 9 bases that match TRBD2. Looked up from germline, CDR1 is SGHNT and CDR2 is YYREEE (reference sequence). The CDR3 is 17 residues long. The V gene end was trimmed by 0 bases and the J gene end by 4 bases; junction bases not matched to a gene: 9. CDR3 sequence: CASSLGGSGSTPDTQYF. The CDR3 nucleotides read TGTGCCAGCAGCTTGGGTGGTAGCGGGAGTACGCCAGATACGCAGTATTTT.

The chain couples TRBV11-2 to TRBJ1-4, with TRBD1 matching over 8 bases. V lost 4 bases, J lost 8 bases, and 15 bases stayed unmatched. Germline V gene lookup returns CDR1 SGHAT and CDR2 FQNNGV. The CDR3 runs to 17 residues. In DNA, the CDR3 is TGTGCCAGCAGCTCCTACTTCGGGACAGGTTTTAACGAAAAACTGTTTTTT. Its protein product is CASSSYFGTGFNEKLFF.

V and J are TRBV7-2 and TRBJ1-3; 7 bases are a match to TRBD1. CDR1 is SGHTA and CDR2 is FQGNSA in the germline V gene. Trimming cost V 4 bases and J 2 bases; bases outside gene matches: 8. This CDR3 has 16 residues. CDR3 protein: CASSSQTGLTGNTIYF. Here the CDR3 DNA reads TGTGCCAGCAGCTCCCAGACAGGGCTAACTGGAAACACCATATATTTT.

J is TRBJ2-5 and V is TRBV9, with D perhaps TRBD1 (6 bases). The CDR3 runs 14 residues. Trimming left V 2 bases short and J 5 bases short, with 13 bases between. The germline gives CDR1 SGDLS, CDR2 YYNGEE. The CDR3 bases are TGTGCCAGCAGCGTCCAACAGGGCCGGGAGACCCAGTACTTC. The encoded protein is CASSVQQGRETQYF.

The J gene is TRBJ2-1, the V gene TRBV5-1; 7 positions agree with TRBD1. With V trimmed by 3 bases and J by 6 bases, 24 bases remained unmatched. In germline, CDR1 is SGHRS, CDR2 YFSETQ. This CDR3 spans 20 amino acids. In DNA, the CDR3 is TGCGCCAGCAGCTCCCTCGTTTCCCTATCTCCGAGACAGGGTGGCAATGAGCAGTTCTTC. Encoded protein: CASSSLVSLSPRQGGNEQFF.

The chain employs TRBV7-8 and TRBJ2-1; D not resolved. The CDR3 has 14 residues. Trimming removed 5 bases at V and 6 bases at J, with 14 bases between. Germline CDR1 SGHVS, CDR2 FQNEAQ. The CDR3 is CASSPVVVRNEQFF. DNA of the CDR3: TGTGCCAGCAGCCCCGTAGTTGTCCGCAATGAGCAGTTCTTC.

CDR3 in amino acids: CASSRDRVDEQFF. The DNA for the CDR3 is TGCGCCAGCAGCCGGGACAGAGTGGATGAGCAGTTCTTC. This chain connects TRBV5-1 to TRBJ2-1, with TRBD1 identical over 7 bases. J lost 8 bases, V lost 4 bases, and 6 bases had no gene match. The CDR3 length is 13 residues. CDR1 and CDR2 from the germline V gene are SGHRS and YFSETQ.

V and J are TRBV30 and TRBJ2-5, with 11 bases aligning to TRBD2. Per germline, CDR1 GTSNPN and CDR2 SVGIG (reference sequence). Trimming removed 2 bases from V and 5 bases from J; junction bases left unmatched: 7. The CDR3 runs to 15 residues. CDR3 DNA: TGTGCCTGGAGTAGACTAGCGGGGAGTTTGGAGACCCAGTACTTC. Translating it yields CAWSRLAGSLETQYF.

The chain is built from TRBV14 and TRBJ1-1; TRBD1 matches at 11 bases. CDR3 length: 14 residues. CDR1 is SGHDN and CDR2 is FVKESK in the germline V gene. The trim removed 4 bases at V and 10 bases at J, leaving 8 bases unmatched. The CDR3 protein is CASSPSPDRGRAFF. CDR3 sequence (DNA): TGTGCCAGCAGCCCGTCGCCGGACAGGGGGCGAGCTTTCTTT.

The rearrangement links TRBV5-1 to TRBJ2-1, with D tentatively TRBD2 (6 bases). V dropped 6 bases and J dropped 6 bases, with 22 bases sitting between them. Germline V gene sequence: CDR1 SGHRS, CDR2 YFSETQ. This CDR3 is 16 amino acids long. The chain's CDR3 is CASITDGGGPGNEQFF. For the CDR3, the DNA is TGCGCCAGCATTACCGACGGGGGAGGTCCGGGCAATGAGCAGTTCTTC.

The V gene is TRBV19, the J gene TRBJ2-1; the match to TRBD2 covers 9 bases. V gave up 0 bases and J gave up 8 bases; unmatched junction bases: 5. The germline CDR1 and CDR2 sequences are LNHDA and SQIVND (reference sequence). The CDR3 is 15 amino acids. This CDR3 reads CASSIEGLASYEQFF. CDR3 bases: TGTGCCAGTAGTATAGAGGGACTAGCATCCTATGAGCAGTTCTTC. The full variable domain, with the rest looked up from reference TRBV19 and TRBJ2-1, is DGGITQSPKYLFRKEGQNVTLSCEQNLNHDAMYWYRQDPGQGLRLIYYSQIVNDFQKGDIAEGYSVSREKKESFPLTVTSAQKNPTAFYLCASSIEGLASYEQFFGPGTRLTVL.

The V and J genes are TRBV10-3 and TRBJ1-2; D remains ambiguous. Trimming stripped 3 bases from V and 4 bases from J, with 6 bases between. Germline V gene data show CDR1 as ENHRY and CDR2 as SYGVKD. The CDR3 has 12 amino acids. Here the CDR3 DNA reads TGTGCCATCAGTGAATTACTCTATGGCTACACCTTC. This encodes CAISELLYGYTF.

This chain uses TRBV5-1 with TRBJ2-2, with 10 bases matching TRBD2. The J segment lost 7 bases and the V segment lost 4 bases, leaving 13 bases of the junction unmatched. The CDR3 is 17 amino acids. Germline CDR1 and CDR2: SGHRS and YFSETQ. CDR3 sequence: CASSQTSGTGPGGELFF. The CDR3 bases are TGCGCCAGCAGCCAAACTAGCGGGACCGGGCCCGGCGGGGAGCTGTTTTTT.

This chain links TRBV14 with TRBJ1-1, with 7 bases aligning to TRBD1. Trimming cost V 2 bases and J 0 bases; bases outside gene matches: 3. This CDR3 has 15 amino acids. The germline gives CDR1 SGHDN, CDR2 FVKESK. The CDR3 loop reads CASSQIQGMNTEAFF. DNA for the CDR3: TGTGCCAGCAGCCAAATACAGGGGATGAACACTGAAGCTTTCTTT.

The chain is built from TRBV7-9 and TRBJ1-1; D perhaps matches TRBD1 (5 bases). CDR3 length: 14 amino acids. Trimming took off 1 base at V and 1 base at J, with 7 bases between the two ends. CDR1 and CDR2 from the germline V gene are SEHNR and FQNEAQ (reference sequence). CDR3 in DNA: TGTGCCAGCAGCTTAGGCACAGGGAACACTGAAGCTTTCTTT. Translated, it gives CASSLGTGNTEAFF.

The J gene is TRBJ1-6, the V gene TRBV5-1; perhaps TRBD1 as D (6 bases). The germline V and J ends were trimmed by 0 bases and 7 bases, with 11 bases remaining between them. The CDR3 runs to 15 residues. Germline V gene sequence: CDR1 SGHRS, CDR2 YFSETQ. The CDR3 sequence: CASSLDGGRNSPLHF. Written as DNA, the CDR3 is TGCGCCAGCAGCTTGGATGGGGGCAGGAATTCACCCCTCCACTTT.

CDR3 region: CAWNVLNGFGQYF. CDR3 sequence (DNA): TGTGCCTGGAACGTCCTTAACGGGTTCGGGCAGTACTTC. V is TRBV30 and J is TRBJ2-7; D uncertain. Trimming shortened V by 4 bases and J by 9 bases, and 19 bases separated the two germline ends. Germline V gene sequence: CDR1 GTSNPN, CDR2 SVGIG (reference sequence). The CDR3 sequence is 13 residues long.